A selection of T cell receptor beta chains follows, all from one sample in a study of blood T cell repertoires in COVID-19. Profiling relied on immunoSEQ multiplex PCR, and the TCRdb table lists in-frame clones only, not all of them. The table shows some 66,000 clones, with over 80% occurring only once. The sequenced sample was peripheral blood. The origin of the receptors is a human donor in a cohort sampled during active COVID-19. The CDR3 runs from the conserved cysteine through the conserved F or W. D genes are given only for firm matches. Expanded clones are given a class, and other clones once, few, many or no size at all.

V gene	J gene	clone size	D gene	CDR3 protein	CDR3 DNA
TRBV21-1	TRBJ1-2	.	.	CASSPRGTVGSYGYTF	TGTGCCAGCAGCCCCCGGGGAACAGTTGGCAGCTATGGCTACACCTTC
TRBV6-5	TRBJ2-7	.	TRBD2	CASRWGEGEQYF	TGTGCCAGCAGGTGGGGGGAGGGCGAGCAGTACTTC
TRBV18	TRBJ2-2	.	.	CASPSGARDGELFF	TGTGCCAGCCCCTCCGGAGCCAGGGACGGGGAGCTGTTTTTT
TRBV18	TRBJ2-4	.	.	CASSPSTLAKNIQYF	TGTGCCAGCTCACCTTCGACACTAGCCAAAAACATTCAGTACTTC
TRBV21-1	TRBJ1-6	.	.	CASSSRDRDYSPLHF	TGTGCCAGCAGCAGCCGGGACAGGGACTATTCACCCCTCCACTTT
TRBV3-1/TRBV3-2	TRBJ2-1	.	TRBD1	CASSRQGTEQFF	TGTGCCAGCAGCCGACAGGGGACTGAGCAGTTCTTC
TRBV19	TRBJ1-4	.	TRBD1	CASSHPGGNEKLFF	TGTGCCAGTAGTCACCCAGGGGGGAACGAAAAACTGTTTTTT
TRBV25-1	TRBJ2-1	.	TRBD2	CASSDGLGLAGANEQFF	TGTGCCAGCAGTGATGGGTTAGGACTAGCGGGGGCGAATGAGCAGTTCTTC
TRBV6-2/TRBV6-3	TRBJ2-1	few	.	CASSSPNRQFF	TGTGCCAGCAGTTCCCCCAATAGGCAGTTCTTC
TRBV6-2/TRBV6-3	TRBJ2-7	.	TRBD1	CASSSGQVPLYEQYF	TGTGCCAGCAGCTCGGGACAGGTGCCCCTCTACGAGCAGTACTTC
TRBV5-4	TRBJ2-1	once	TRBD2	CASTGGLAGAFEQFF	TGTGCCAGCACCGGTGGACTAGCGGGGGCCTTTGAGCAGTTCTTC
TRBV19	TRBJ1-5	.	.	CASSTGLNQPQHF	TGTGCCAGTAGCACAGGTCTCAATCAGCCCCAGCATTTT
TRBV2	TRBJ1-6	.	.	CASSMDSLRSSPLHF	TGTGCCAGCAGTATGGACAGTCTGAGGAGTTCACCCCTCCACTTT
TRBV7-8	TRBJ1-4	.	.	CASSPSGALDEKLFF	TGTGCCAGCAGCCCAAGCGGAGCGTTGGACGAAAAACTGTTTTTT
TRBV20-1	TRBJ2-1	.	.	CSASSQKEQFF	TGCAGTGCAAGTAGCCAAAAGGAGCAGTTCTTC
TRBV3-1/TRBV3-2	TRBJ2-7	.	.	CASSQDGASIGGYYEQYF	TGTGCCAGCAGCCAAGATGGGGCCTCAATAGGAGGGTACTACGAGCAGTACTTC
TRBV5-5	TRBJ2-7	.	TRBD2	CASSISGGNYEQYF	TGTGCCAGCAGCATTAGCGGGGGGAACTACGAGCAGTACTTC
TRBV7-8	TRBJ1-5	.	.	CASSLLKGDQPQHF	TGTGCCAGCAGCTTATTAAAGGGGGATCAGCCCCAGCATTTT
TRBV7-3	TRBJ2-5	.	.	CASSPASGEETQYF	TGTGCCAGCAGCCCCGCGTCAGGGGAAGAGACCCAGTACTTC
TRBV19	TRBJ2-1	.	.	CASSADRAGYNEQFF	TGTGCCAGTAGTGCCGACCGGGCAGGGTACAATGAGCAGTTCTTC
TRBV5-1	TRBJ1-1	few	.	CASSATGNTEAFF	TGCGCCAGCAGCGCAACAGGGAACACTGAAGCTTTCTTT
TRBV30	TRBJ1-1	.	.	CAGAWWGGGTEAFF	TGTGCCGGGGCCTGGTGGGGGGGAGGCACTGAAGCTTTCTTT
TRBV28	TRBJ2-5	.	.	CASSLLGAKTQYF	TGTGCCAGCAGTTTGTTGGGGGCGAAGACCCAGTACTTC
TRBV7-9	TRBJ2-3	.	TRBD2	CASSLTAGGDTQYF	TGTGCCAGCAGCTTAACGGCGGGGGGAGATACGCAGTATTTT
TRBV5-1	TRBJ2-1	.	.	CASSLDRTYNEQFF	TGCGCCAGCAGCTTGGACAGGACCTACAATGAGCAGTTCTTC